This T cell receptor (beta chain) was sequenced in a study of cytomegalovirus exposure and HLA in healthy donors. The study, taken as a whole, reports: Exclusion as indistinguishable affected some V segments, including TRBV6-2 and TRBV6-3. Using a false discovery rate of 0.05, a later analysis showed that approximately 17,000 TCR beta sequences were associated with HLA alleles.

The V and J ends lost 3 bases and 4 bases respectively, with 13 bases between them. The CDR3 sequence is 14 residues long. The V gene's germline CDR1 is SGHRS and CDR2 YFSETQ. PCR primers comprised 60 Vbeta and 13 Jbeta primers. Produced via immunoSEQ multiplex PCR; TCRdb's table is partial and in-frame only. The table has 200,000 to 250,000 clones, 70% to 80% seen once; the top ten hold 3.8%. Details on this clone: Its antigen is as yet unknown.

The chain couples TRBV5-1 to TRBJ2-5; TRBD1 might be the D (6 bases). The sequence was obtained from a male donor in good health and CMV-seronegative. Sequencing was done on a sample of PBMCs. The CDR3 nucleotides are TGCGCCAGCAGCTCCTCACAGGGTTCAGAGACCCAGTACTTC. This translates into CASSSSQGSETQYF. The variable domain in full, completed from reference TRBV5-1 and TRBJ2-5, reads KAGVTQTPRYLIKTRGQQVTLSCSPISGHRSVSWYQQTPGQGLQFLFEYFSETQRNKGNFPGRFSGRQFSNSRSEMNVSTLELGDSALYLCASSSSQGSETQYFGPGTRLLVL.